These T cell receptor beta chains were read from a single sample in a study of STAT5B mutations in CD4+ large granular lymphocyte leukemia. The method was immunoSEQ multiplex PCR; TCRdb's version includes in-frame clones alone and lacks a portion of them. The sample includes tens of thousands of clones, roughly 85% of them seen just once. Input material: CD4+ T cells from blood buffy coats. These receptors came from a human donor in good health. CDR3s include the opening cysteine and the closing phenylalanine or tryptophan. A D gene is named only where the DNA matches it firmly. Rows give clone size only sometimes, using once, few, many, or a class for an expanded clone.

TGCAGCGCTCGGAAGGCAGGTAGCACCGGGGAGCTGTTTTTT	CSARKAGSTGELFF	TRBJ2-2	-	-	TRBV29-1
TGTGCCAGCAGCCCCAGGGGTAGTTCGAACAATGAGCAGTTCTTC	CASSPRGSSNNEQFF	TRBJ2-1	-	-	TRBV7-7
TGCGCCAGCAGCTTGGAGACGGACGTACGAGGCTACACCTTC	CASSLETDVRGYTF	TRBJ1-2	-	-	TRBV5-1
TGTGCCTGGAGTAGAGCAGGCCGCTCCTACGAGCAGTACTTC	CAWSRAGRSYEQYF	TRBJ2-7	-	-	TRBV30
TGTGCCAGCATCCCGCCGGGGGCCGCTGAAGCTTTCTTT	CASIPPGAAEAFF	TRBJ1-1	-	-	TRBV25-1
TGTGCCAGCAGGGAGGGGGGAGTTTCCTACGAGCAGTACTTC	CASREGGVSYEQYF	TRBJ2-7	-	-	TRBV6-1
TGTGCCAGCAGTATCCCAGGGAGGTTGGGCTATGGCTACACCTTC	CASSIPGRLGYGYTF	TRBJ1-2	-	-	TRBV28
TGTGCCAGCAGTGAAGGACAGGGGCCACAAGAGACCCAGTACTTC	CASSEGQGPQETQYF	TRBJ2-5	-	TRBD1	TRBV6-1
TGTGCCAGCAGTTACTCCTCAGGGGGCGGGTACGAGCAGTACTTC	CASSYSSGGGYEQYF	TRBJ2-7	-	TRBD1	TRBV6-5
TGTGCCAGCAGCGTATGGGGCCGGAATGAGCAGTTCTTC	CASSVWGRNEQFF	TRBJ2-1	few	-	TRBV9
TGTGCCAGCAGTATTACAGGAGCTAATGAAAAACTGTTTTTT	CASSITGANEKLFF	TRBJ1-4	-	-	TRBV6-5
TGTGCCATCACCCCCGGGGGTGGTAATGAAAAACTGTTTTTT	CAITPGGGNEKLFF	TRBJ1-4	-	-	TRBV10-3
TGTGCCAGCAGCCCTCCTGGGGGAAGGATGGGCGGGGAGCTGTTTTTT	CASSPPGGRMGGELFF	TRBJ2-2	-	-	TRBV7-2
TGTGCCAGCAGTTCCCGAAAAGAGATGCAGTACTTC	CASSSRKEMQYF	TRBJ2-7	-	-	TRBV6-6
TGCGCCAGCAGCCAAGAACTAGCGGGGGTCTACGAGCAGTACTTC	CASSQELAGVYEQYF	TRBJ2-7	-	TRBD2	TRBV4-1
TGTGCCAGCAGCTTGGGTGGGCCCCCCACAGATACGCAGTATTTT	CASSLGGPPTDTQYF	TRBJ2-3	-	-	TRBV5-5
TGCGCCAGCAGCTTTTCGAGGGGGCTGTGGGACTTC	CASSFSRGLWDF	TRBJ2-5	once	TRBD1	TRBV5-1
TGTGCCAGCAGTTTGGGACAGGGGGGCTACGAGCAGTACTTC	CASSLGQGGYEQYF	TRBJ2-7	-	TRBD1	TRBV6-5
TGTGCCAGCAGCTTTTCTAGCCACGAGCAGTACTTC	CASSFSSHEQYF	TRBJ2-7	few	-	TRBV7-9
TGTGCCAGTAGTGGCCAGACTGGTCGAGGAGAGACCCAGTACTTC	CASSGQTGRGETQYF	TRBJ2-5	-	-	TRBV19
TGTGCCAGCAGTTGGATCACGGGCATGAACACTGAAGCTTTCTTT	CASSWITGMNTEAFF	TRBJ1-1	-	-	TRBV28
TGTGCCAGCAGTGGAAGGACAGGGGGTTACAATTCACCCCTCCACTTT	CASSGRTGGYNSPLHF	TRBJ1-6	-	TRBD1	TRBV2
TGTGCCAGCAGTAAGGGGGGAGTCAACTATAATTCACCCCTCCACTTT	CASSKGGVNYNSPLHF	TRBJ1-6	-	-	TRBV27
TGCAGCGTAGGGGGACAGGCTGGCACAGATACGCAGTATTTT	CSVGGQAGTDTQYF	TRBJ2-3	once	TRBD1	TRBV29-1
TGTGCCAGCTCACCAACAATCCTTCAAGAGACCCAGTACTTC	CASSPTILQETQYF	TRBJ2-5	-	-	TRBV18
TGTGCCAGCAGCCCTAACAGGGAAGAGACCCAGTACTTC	CASSPNREETQYF	TRBJ2-5	-	-	TRBV7-2
TGCGCCAGCAGCTCGGGAGCGGCAGGGGCCGGAGCTAACTATGGCTACACCTTC	CASSSGAAGAGANYGYTF	TRBJ1-2	-	-	TRBV5-1
TGCGCCAGCAGCGCGGAATCATTTAATGAGCAGTTCTTC	CASSAESFNEQFF	TRBJ2-1	-	-	TRBV5-1
TGTGCCAGCAGATCCACCAGCTCTGGAAACACCATATATTTT	CASRSTSSGNTIYF	TRBJ1-3	-	-	TRBV7-6
TGTGCCAGCAGCTACACAGGACGACTAGCGGGAGATAATGAGCAGTTCTTC	CASSYTGRLAGDNEQFF	TRBJ2-1	-	TRBD2	TRBV11-2
TGTGCCTGGAGTCCGGCGCCCGGGCGGGAGCAGTACTTC	CAWSPAPGREQYF	TRBJ2-7	-	-	TRBV30
TGCGCCAGCAGTGAGCGTTGGGACACTGAAGCTTTCTTT	CASSERWDTEAFF	TRBJ1-1	once	-	TRBV10-1
TGCAGCGTCGAGACTAGCGGGGATGAGCAGTTCTTC	CSVETSGDEQFF	TRBJ2-1	-	TRBD2	TRBV29-1
TGTGCCAGCAGTCGATATAGCGGGAGCTCCTACGAGCAGTACTTC	CASSRYSGSSYEQYF	TRBJ2-7	few	TRBD2	TRBV27
TGTGCCAGCAGCTTAGAACAGTGGAACACTGAAGCTTTCTTT	CASSLEQWNTEAFF	TRBJ1-1	-	-	TRBV11-3
TGTGCCAGCAGCCCCGACAGATCCTACAATGAGCAGTTCTTC	CASSPDRSYNEQFF	TRBJ2-1	-	-	TRBV7-2
TGTGCCAGCAGCTTAAGGGCCCCCCAAAGGGCAGATACGCAGTATTTT	CASSLRAPQRADTQYF	TRBJ2-3	-	-	TRBV11-3
TGCGCCAGCAGCCCTATGGAGGCAGGGGTTCACAATGAGCAGTTCTTC	CASSPMEAGVHNEQFF	TRBJ2-1	-	-	TRBV5-1
TGTGCCAGCAGCGGCTCAGTGGCTTCCGATGAGCAGTTCTTC	CASSGSVASDEQFF	TRBJ2-1	-	-	TRBV5-4
TGTGCCAGCTCACGCCTCAGGGAGGCTGGAAACACCATATATTTT	CASSRLREAGNTIYF	TRBJ1-3	-	-	TRBV18
TGTGCCAGCTCACCACGGAGGGGAGAGGCTGGCTACACCTTC	CASSPRRGEAGYTF	TRBJ1-2	-	-	TRBV18
TGTGCCAGCAGTTATGACCGGGACAGCCACTACGAGCAGTACTTC	CASSYDRDSHYEQYF	TRBJ2-7	-	TRBD1	TRBV6-5
TGTGCCAGTAGTGTCCCTAGCGGGGGGGCCTACGAGCAGTACTTC	CASSVPSGGAYEQYF	TRBJ2-7	-	TRBD2	TRBV19
TGCGCCAGCAGCTTGGAGGACGACGCGGTTGATCACGGCACCTTC	CASSLEDDAVDHGTF	TRBJ1-2	-	-	TRBV5-1
TGTGCCAGCAGCCTAGCCAGGGGTTACAATGAGCAGTTCTTC	CASSLARGYNEQFF	TRBJ2-1	few	-	TRBV7-9
TGCAGCGTTGCGGCTAGAGGCAGAGAGACCCAGTACTTC	CSVAARGRETQYF	TRBJ2-5	-	-	TRBV29-1
TGTGCCAGCAGCCAGGGGAATTATGGCTACACCTTC	CASSQGNYGYTF	TRBJ1-2	-	-	TRBV11-3
TGTGCCAGCACCGGGGGACAGGGGATTGGTTACGAGCAGTACTTC	CASTGGQGIGYEQYF	TRBJ2-7	-	TRBD1	TRBV5-4
TGTGCCAGCAGTTACCGTCAGGGGCGCGGGAACACTGAAGCTTTCTTT	CASSYRQGRGNTEAFF	TRBJ1-1	-	-	TRBV6-5
TGTGCCATCAGTGAAGAAAGGGGGGAGACTGAAGCTTTCTTT	CAISEERGETEAFF	TRBJ1-1	-	-	TRBV10-3
TGTGCCATTACAAAGGGGCTTAGCAATCAGCCCCAGCATTTT	CAITKGLSNQPQHF	TRBJ1-5	-	-	TRBV28